The rows below give T cell receptor beta chains drawn from one sample of a study of shared clonotypes between healthy human individuals. Sequencing used immunoSEQ multiplex PCR; TCRdb keeps in-frame clones, though not all of them. The repertoire holds about 1,500,000 clones, 96% seen once, with over 1% in the top ten. Sequenced input: naive CD4+ T cells sorted from blood. Receptor source: a man aged 25 to 45 in good health. Both conserved end residues are part of each CDR3. The D gene is left open where the match is weak. Clone size is stated in some rows and not others, as once, few, many or a class when expanded.

d_gene: .
j_gene: TRBJ2-1
abundance: once
len: 13
v_gene: TRBV5-1
CDR3aa: CASSADRLDEQFF
CDR3nt: TGCGCCAGCAGCGCGGACCGGCTCGATGAGCAGTTCTTC

d_gene: .
j_gene: TRBJ2-7
abundance: .
len: 13
v_gene: TRBV7-2
CDR3aa: CASSQLASYEQYF
CDR3nt: TGTGCCAGCAGTCAACTGGCCTCCTACGAGCAGTACTTC

d_gene: TRBD1
j_gene: TRBJ1-5
abundance: .
len: 16
v_gene: TRBV6-6
CDR3aa: CASSKPGQGFNQPQHF
CDR3nt: TGTGCCAGCAGTAAACCGGGACAGGGCTTCAATCAGCCCCAGCATTTT

d_gene: .
j_gene: TRBJ2-2
abundance: once
len: 13
v_gene: TRBV6-5
CDR3aa: CASRDQNTGELFF
CDR3nt: TGTGCCAGCAGGGACCAAAACACCGGGGAGCTGTTTTTT

d_gene: .
j_gene: TRBJ1-2
abundance: .
len: 15
v_gene: TRBV19
CDR3aa: CASSLGQPGAYGYTF
CDR3nt: TGTGCCAGTAGCCTTGGACAGCCAGGGGCCTATGGCTACACCTTC

d_gene: TRBD2
j_gene: TRBJ2-2
abundance: .
len: 16
v_gene: TRBV7-3
CDR3aa: CASSKTSGRGTGELFF
CDR3nt: TGTGCCAGCAGCAAGACTAGCGGGAGAGGCACCGGGGAGCTGTTTTTT

d_gene: .
j_gene: TRBJ1-1
abundance: .
len: 14
v_gene: TRBV7-9
CDR3aa: CASSLRDTNTEAFF
CDR3nt: TGTGCCAGCAGCCTCCGGGACACAAACACTGAAGCTTTCTTT

d_gene: .
j_gene: TRBJ2-1
abundance: .
len: 15
v_gene: TRBV9
CDR3aa: CASSPHPSSYNEQFF
CDR3nt: TGTGCCAGCAGCCCCCACCCGAGCTCCTACAATGAGCAGTTCTTC

d_gene: TRBD2
j_gene: TRBJ2-2
abundance: .
len: 17
v_gene: TRBV11-3
CDR3aa: CASSLRTSGSLSGELFF
CDR3nt: TGTGCCAGCAGCCTCCGGACTAGCGGGAGTCTATCTGGGGAGCTGTTTTTT

d_gene: .
j_gene: TRBJ2-7
abundance: .
len: 14
v_gene: TRBV6-5
CDR3aa: CASSPLPGPYEQYF
CDR3nt: TGTGCCAGCAGTCCCCTTCCGGGACCTTACGAGCAGTACTTC

d_gene: TRBD2
j_gene: TRBJ2-2
abundance: .
len: 14
v_gene: TRBV2
CDR3aa: CASSSGSGTGELFF
CDR3nt: TGTGCCAGCAGTAGCGGGAGTGGCACCGGGGAGCTGTTTTTT

d_gene: TRBD2
j_gene: TRBJ2-1
abundance: .
len: 14
v_gene: TRBV5-4
CDR3aa: CASSAGTRTAEQFF
CDR3nt: TGTGCCAGCAGCGCCGGGACTAGAACCGCCGAGCAGTTCTTC

d_gene: TRBD1
j_gene: TRBJ2-5
abundance: .
len: 15
v_gene: TRBV5-1
CDR3aa: CASSLGTGGQETQYF
CDR3nt: TGCGCCAGCAGCTTGGGTACAGGGGGCCAGGAGACCCAGTACTTC

d_gene: .
j_gene: TRBJ1-5
abundance: .
len: 13
v_gene: TRBV18
CDR3aa: CASSPDKNQPQHF
CDR3nt: TGTGCCAGCTCACCGGACAAGAATCAGCCCCAGCATTTT

d_gene: TRBD1
j_gene: TRBJ2-3
abundance: .
len: 15
v_gene: TRBV5-8
CDR3aa: CASSSQGQGTDTQYF
CDR3nt: TGTGCCAGCAGCTCCCAGGGACAGGGGACAGATACGCAGTATTTT

d_gene: .
j_gene: TRBJ2-7
abundance: .
len: 13
v_gene: TRBV29-1
CDR3aa: CSAREGVPYEQYF
CDR3nt: TGCAGCGCTAGAGAGGGGGTTCCGTACGAGCAGTACTTC

d_gene: TRBD1
j_gene: TRBJ2-3
abundance: .
len: 16
v_gene: TRBV10-3
CDR3aa: CAISETGTGGTDTQYF
CDR3nt: TGTGCCATCAGTGAGACCGGGACAGGGGGCACAGATACGCAGTATTTT

d_gene: TRBD2
j_gene: TRBJ2-5
abundance: .
len: 17
v_gene: TRBV7-9
CDR3aa: CASSPPSGRARQETQYF
CDR3nt: TGTGCCAGCAGCCCTCCTAGCGGGAGGGCCCGCCAAGAGACCCAGTACTTC

d_gene: TRBD2
j_gene: TRBJ2-7
abundance: .
len: 17
v_gene: TRBV5-5
CDR3aa: CASSHESSPREGYEQYF
CDR3nt: TGTGCCAGCAGCCACGAGAGTAGCCCTAGGGAGGGCTACGAGCAGTACTTC

d_gene: .
j_gene: TRBJ2-5
abundance: .
len: 18
v_gene: TRBV18
CDR3aa: CASSPSRAGLAVQETQYF
CDR3nt: TGTGCCAGCTCACCGAGCAGGGCAGGGCTAGCCGTACAAGAGACCCAGTACTTC

d_gene: .
j_gene: TRBJ2-5
abundance: once
len: 17
v_gene: TRBV7-6
CDR3aa: CASSSPWSSRREETQYF
CDR3nt: TGTGCCAGCAGCTCTCCTTGGTCTAGCAGGAGGGAAGAGACCCAGTACTTC

d_gene: .
j_gene: TRBJ2-3
abundance: .
len: 11
v_gene: TRBV10-3
CDR3aa: CAIRFTDTQYF
CDR3nt: TGTGCCATCAGGTTCACAGATACGCAGTATTTT

d_gene: TRBD1
j_gene: TRBJ2-7
abundance: .
len: 14
v_gene: TRBV9
CDR3aa: CASSFGQGGYEQYF
CDR3nt: TGTGCCAGCAGCTTCGGACAGGGGGGGTACGAGCAGTACTTC

d_gene: TRBD1
j_gene: TRBJ2-1
abundance: .
len: 15
v_gene: TRBV5-6
CDR3aa: CASSLLGQVYNEQFF
CDR3nt: TGTGCCAGCAGCTTGTTGGGACAGGTCTACAATGAGCAGTTCTTC

d_gene: .
j_gene: TRBJ2-3
abundance: .
len: 16
v_gene: TRBV5-5
CDR3aa: CASSLSPGVGTDTQYF
CDR3nt: TGTGCCAGCAGCTTGAGCCCGGGAGTGGGCACAGATACGCAGTATTTT

d_gene: .
j_gene: TRBJ2-7
abundance: .
len: 13
v_gene: TRBV5-5
CDR3aa: CASSPRLSHEQYF
CDR3nt: TGTGCCAGCAGCCCCCGTCTGAGTCACGAGCAGTACTTC

d_gene: .
j_gene: TRBJ2-2
abundance: few
len: 14
v_gene: TRBV9
CDR3aa: CASSVVSGTGELFF
CDR3nt: TGTGCCAGCAGCGTAGTGTCGGGCACCGGGGAGCTGTTTTTT

d_gene: .
j_gene: TRBJ2-2
abundance: .
len: 13
v_gene: TRBV28
CDR3aa: CASGSGVLGELFF
CDR3nt: TGTGCCAGCGGCTCAGGGGTCCTCGGGGAGCTGTTTTTT

d_gene: .
j_gene: TRBJ2-6
abundance: .
len: 15
v_gene: TRBV21-1
CDR3aa: CASSTRADGANVLTF
CDR3nt: TGTGCCAGCAGCACCCGGGCAGATGGGGCCAACGTCCTGACTTTC

d_gene: TRBD2
j_gene: TRBJ2-1
abundance: .
len: 17
v_gene: TRBV13
CDR3aa: CASSHPLAGTLYNEQFF
CDR3nt: TGTGCCAGCAGCCATCCTCTAGCGGGGACCCTCTACAATGAGCAGTTCTTC

d_gene: .
j_gene: TRBJ1-3
abundance: .
len: 11
v_gene: TRBV7-8
CDR3aa: CASSLGNTIYF
CDR3nt: TGTGCCAGCAGCTTGGGAAACACCATATATTTT

d_gene: .
j_gene: TRBJ1-2
abundance: .
len: 15
v_gene: TRBV6-6
CDR3aa: CASSYPARENYGYTF
CDR3nt: TGTGCCAGCAGTTACCCCGCCAGGGAGAACTATGGCTACACCTTC

d_gene: TRBD2
j_gene: TRBJ2-1
abundance: .
len: 16
v_gene: TRBV11-2
CDR3aa: CASSFSGASSYNEQFF
CDR3nt: TGTGCCAGCAGCTTTAGCGGGGCTAGCTCCTACAATGAGCAGTTCTTC

d_gene: .
j_gene: TRBJ2-1
abundance: .
len: 13
v_gene: TRBV6-5
CDR3aa: CASTGTAPREQFF
CDR3nt: TGTGCCAGCACCGGGACTGCTCCCCGGGAGCAGTTCTTC

d_gene: .
j_gene: TRBJ1-1
abundance: .
len: 15
v_gene: TRBV9
CDR3aa: CASSAYQGANTEAFF
CDR3nt: TGTGCCAGCAGCGCATATCAGGGAGCGAACACTGAAGCTTTCTTT